This TCR beta chain was recorded in a study of blood T cell repertoires in COVID-19. Here immunoSEQ multiplex PCR was the method, and the copy in TCRdb shows in-frame clones only, minus some. The sample includes approximately 170,000 clones, 86% of them seen just once. This CDR3 has 15 residues. The germline V gene has CDR1 MNHEY and CDR2 SVGAGI. V gave up 5 bases and J gave up 8 bases; unmatched junction bases: 12. The receptor was isolated from a woman aged 70-85 years with acute or convalescent COVID-19. The chain couples TRBV6-5 to TRBJ2-1, with TRBD2 matching over 7 bases. The sample consisted of peripheral blood. CDR3 in DNA: TGTGCCAGCAGTCGGTCCAGCGGGGAATTAGATGAGCAGTTCTTC. Amino acid sequence: CASSRSSGELDEQFF.